This T cell receptor beta chain originates from a study of cytomegalovirus exposure and HLA in healthy donors. Whole-study findings and limits: Later on, an analysis showed TCR association rates differing by HLA locus, with DRB1 the most and HLA-C the fewest.

Germline CDR1 reads SGHNT; CDR2 reads YYREEE (reference sequence). J gave up 2 bases and V 3 bases, and 4 bases lay outside the gene matches. The CDR3 is made up of 17 amino acids. Amplification used 60 Vbeta primers and 13 Jbeta primers. Here immunoSEQ multiplex PCR was the method, and the copy in TCRdb shows in-frame clones only, minus some. The sample lists roughly 100,000 clones, 65% to 85% occurring once. This clone was picked up one time. What it binds is not known. This sample includes further DNA sequences coding for the same CDR3. The source of this sequence is a man over 45 in good health and CMV-seropositive. The rearrangement links TRBV5-4 to TRBJ2-6, with 11 bases lining up with TRBD1. The sample taken for sequencing was PBMCs. Here the CDR3 reads CASSSPGQGAGANVLTF. CDR3 bases: TGTGCCAGCAGCTCACCGGGACAGGGGGCTGGGGCCAACGTCCTGACTTTC.